This T cell receptor (beta chain) was sequenced in a study of blood T cell repertoires in COVID-19. Study at large: The United States, Italy and Spain were the sources of the acute and convalescent COVID-19 samples.

In the source study's methods: Counts of nucleated cells, estimated from reference gene primer amplification, were obtained. Sequencing used immunoSEQ multiplex PCR; TCRdb keeps in-frame clones, though not all of them. The V and J calls and clone size are taken from that table; D and trimming were inferred from the DNA. In the table there are roughly 250,000 clones, around 88% of which are singletons. The junction had 6 bases not matched to a gene; V was cut back by 2 bases and J by 4 bases. CDR3 size: 14 residues. Germline CDR1 is GTSNPN and CDR2 is SVGIG (reference sequence). This clone was found a few times.

Sequencing was done on a sample of PBMCs or T cells enriched from blood (not recorded which). The gene calls are TRBV30 and TRBJ1-2; TRBD1 aligns across 8 bases. The TCR originated in a woman aged 40 to 50 with acute COVID-19. The CDR3 region is CAWSMGDRSYGYTF. As DNA, the CDR3 is TGTGCCTGGAGTATGGGGGACAGGAGCTATGGCTACACCTTC.